Below, 27 T cell receptor beta chains from the same sample are listed, as sequenced in a study of cytotoxic CD8 clonotypes in ibrutinib-treated CLL. The data were produced by immunoSEQ multiplex PCR, yet TCRdb's version contains in-frame clones alone and is incomplete. The sample shows about 160,000 clones, 81% of them seen only once. Sequencing was performed on PBMCs, taken after 12 months of ibrutinib treatment. The origin of the receptors is a human donor with chronic lymphocytic leukemia.

The chain employs TRBV5-5 and TRBJ1-1; D is unclear. The CDR3 loop spans 15 amino acids. Trimming took off 0 bases at V and 2 bases at J, with 11 bases between the two ends. Germline assignment: CDR1 SGHKS and CDR2 YYEKEE (reference sequence). CDR3 nucleotide sequence: TGTGCCAGCAGCTTGGCTGGGTTGGCCAACACTGAAGCTTTCTTT. This encodes CASSLAGLANTEAFF.

The chain uses TRBV18 and TRBJ1-5; the D gene is possibly TRBD1 (6 bases). This CDR3 is built from 16 residues. The germline V gene has CDR1 KGHSH and CDR2 LQKENI. Trimming pared 2 bases from V and 1 base from J, leaving 12 bases between. In nucleotides, the CDR3 is TGTGCCAGCTCACCAGGCACAGGGAGCAGCAATCAGCCCCAGCATTTT. Translated: CASSPGTGSSNQPQHF.

This clone came up a few times. V is TRBV2 and J is TRBJ1-2; the D gene is possibly TRBD1 (6 bases). The CDR3 length is 14 residues. Looked up from germline, CDR1 is SNHLY and CDR2 is FYNNEI. V was trimmed by 0 bases and J by 4 bases, leaving 9 bases between them. The CDR3 is CASSEARTAYGYTF. In DNA form, the CDR3 reads TGTGCCAGCAGTGAAGCGAGGACAGCCTATGGCTACACCTTC.

This chain joins TRBV7-9 and TRBJ2-5; 7 bases are a match to TRBD2. The CDR3 length is 14 residues. Germline V gene sequence: CDR1 SEHNR, CDR2 FQNEAQ (reference sequence). The V gene end was trimmed by 1 base and the J gene end by 5 bases; junction bases not matched to a gene: 4. In DNA, the CDR3 is TGTGCCAGCAGCTTAGAGCGGGGTGTGGAGACCCAGTACTTC. Protein: CASSLERGVETQYF.

The chain recombines TRBV27 with TRBJ2-2; no reliable D call. This CDR3 is 14 amino acids long. V lost 1 base and J lost 4, with 7 bases in between. Looked up from germline, CDR1 is MNHEY and CDR2 is SMNVEV (reference sequence). CDR3 amino acids: CASSLWSTTGELFF. The CDR3 region has the DNA TGTGCCAGCAGTTTATGGTCGACCACCGGGGAGCTGTTTTTT.

This clone was recorded once. The chain recombines TRBV16 with TRBJ2-7; 9 nucleotides line up with TRBD1. V lost 2 bases, J lost 3 bases, and 5 bases stayed unmatched. The CDR3 is 15 amino acids. The V gene's germline CDR1 is KGHSY and CDR2 FQNENV. In DNA, the CDR3 is TGTGCCAGCAGCCAAGCAGACAGGGGGGTCTACGAGCAGTACTTC. It translates to CASSQADRGVYEQYF. Supplemented by reference TRBV16 and TRBJ2-7, the full variable domain reads GEEVAQTPKHLVRGEGQKAKLYCAPIKGHSYVFWYQQVLKNEFKFLISFQNENVFDETGMPKERFSAKCLPNSPCSLEIQATKLEDSAVYFCASSQADRGVYEQYFGPGTRLTVT.

The chain carries TRBV5-1 and TRBJ2-5, with D possibly matching TRBD2 (6 bases). The DNA end is a closer match to TRBJ2-7, so the J assignment may be wrong. The CDR3 sequence is 14 residues long. Germline V gene data show CDR1 as SGHRS and CDR2 as YFSETQ. CDR3 coding DNA: TGCGCCAGCAGCTCTGGGGGGAGCGACTACGAGCAGTACTTC. Translating it yields CASSSGGSDYEQYF.

This chain connects TRBV7-3 to TRBJ2-4; 8 nucleotides line up with TRBD1. There are 15 residues in the CDR3. The junction had 8 bases not matched to a gene; V was cut back by 4 bases and J by 6 bases. The germline gives CDR1 SGHTA, CDR2 FQGTGA. CDR3 protein: CASSYSTGTGNIQYF. In DNA form, the CDR3 reads TGTGCCAGCAGCTACAGTACCGGGACAGGAAACATTCAGTACTTC. Based on the CDR3 plus reference TRBV7-3 and TRBJ2-4, the full variable domain is GAGVSQTPSNKVTEKGKYVELRCDPISGHTALYWYRQSLGQGPEFLIYFQGTGAADDSGLPNDRFFAVRPEGSVSTLKIQRTERGDSAVYLCASSYSTGTGNIQYFGAGTRLSVL.

The DNA for the CDR3 is TGTGCCGCTTTTAGTAGCGGCTCCTACGAGCAGTACTTC. Protein sequence: CAAFSSGSYEQYF. V and J are TRBV6-1 and TRBJ2-7; possible D gene TRBD2, 6 bases. Trimming took 11 bases from V and 0 from J, leaving 14 bases between them. CDR1 is MNHNS, CDR2 SASEGT, per germline. The CDR3 is 13 amino acids.

The chain couples TRBV5-1 to TRBJ1-1; 9 nucleotides agree with TRBD1. V trimming: 3 bases; J trimming: 10 bases; junction bases outside the gene matches: 16. The CDR3 sequence is 16 residues long. The germline V gene has CDR1 SGHRS and CDR2 YFSETQ. CDR3 in amino acids: CASSSLWTGEEIGAFF. CDR3 DNA sequence: TGCGCCAGCAGCTCCTTATGGACAGGGGAGGAGATAGGAGCTTTCTTT.

The CDR3 nucleotides are TGCGCCAGCAGTGAGTCGTACCAAAGCACAGATACGCAGTATTTT. Its protein product is CASSESYQSTDTQYF. This chain joins TRBV10-2 and TRBJ2-3; D is uncertain. Germline V lookup: CDR1 WSHSY, CDR2 SAAADI. The CDR3 is 15 amino acids. V lost 0 bases and J 0 bases, leaving 7 bases between the germline ends.

Only one count was recorded for this clone. This chain links TRBV28 with TRBJ1-4, with TRBD1 identical over 8 bases. Germline V gene sequence: CDR1 MDHEN, CDR2 SYDVKM. The J segment lost 8 bases and the V segment lost 6 bases, leaving 14 bases of the junction unmatched. The CDR3 loop spans 16 amino acids. This chain's CDR3 is CASSYGQGWSSEKLFF. The CDR3 nucleotides are TGTGCCAGCAGCTACGGACAGGGTTGGTCTTCAGAAAAACTGTTTTTT.

This rearrangement joins TRBV2 to TRBJ1-2; D unclear. V was shortened by 4 bases and J by 11 bases, with 17 bases between the two germline ends. Germline CDR1 reads SNHLY; CDR2 reads FYNNEI. CDR3 length equals 13 residues. The CDR3 DNA reads TGTGCCAGCAGTGTAGACCCTTTAGTTTCTTACACCTTC. Translation: CASSVDPLVSYTF.

The J gene is TRBJ2-3, the V gene TRBV19, with D tentatively TRBD2 (7 bases). The germline gives CDR1 LNHDA, CDR2 SQIVND (reference sequence). This CDR3 region has 15 residues. The V end lost 5 bases, the J end lost 3 bases, and 15 bases lay between the germline ends. The chain's CDR3 is CASSPRGRGTDTQYF. The CDR3 nucleotides are TGTGCCAGTAGTCCCCGTGGGAGGGGGACAGATACGCAGTATTTT. Supplemented by reference TRBV19 and TRBJ2-3, the full variable domain reads DGGITQSPKYLFRKEGQNVTLSCEQNLNHDAMYWYRQDPGQGLRLIYYSQIVNDFQKGDIAEGYSVSREKKESFPLTVTSAQKNPTAFYLCASSPRGRGTDTQYFGPGTRLTVL.

The chain is built from TRBV28 and TRBJ1-4, with TRBD1 matching over 7 bases. V was clipped by 6 bases and J by 3 bases; unmatched bases: 10. Germline loops: CDR1 MDHEN, CDR2 SYDVKM. CDR3 length: 16 amino acids. The CDR3 protein is CASRPSRGLPNEKLFF. CDR3 in DNA: TGTGCCAGCAGGCCTTCAAGGGGGCTCCCTAATGAAAAACTGTTTTTT.

The chain joins TRBV7-9 to TRBJ1-6; D is possibly TRBD1 (6 bases). The CDR3 extends over 15 amino acids. Trimming shortened V by 1 base and J by 6 bases, and 10 bases separated the two germline ends. Germline V lookup: CDR1 SEHNR, CDR2 FQNEAQ (reference sequence). The CDR3 DNA sequence: TGTGCCAGCAGCTTAGTACAGGGAAGTAATTCACCCCTCCACTTT. Protein product: CASSLVQGSNSPLHF.

The chain recombines TRBV21-1 with TRBJ2-7. TRBV21-1 is a pseudogene locus. This CDR3 is built from 15 residues. The CDR3 coding sequence is TGTGCCAGCAGCGAAAGGAAAAGACGGATTTACGAGCAGTACTTC. It translates to CASSERKRRIYEQYF.

The rearrangement uses TRBV28 and TRBJ1-2; a weak D match, TRBD1 (5 bases). Germline lookup yields CDR1 MDHEN and CDR2 SYDVKM. V lost 7 bases and J lost 1, with 7 bases in between. The CDR3 length is 12 residues. The CDR3 region has the DNA TGTGCCAGCATGGACAATAACTATGGCTACACCTTC. This encodes CASMDNNYGYTF.

This clone was counted between two and nine times. This rearrangement joins TRBV27 to TRBJ2-7; D is uncertain. Germline CDR1 MNHEY, CDR2 SMNVEV (reference sequence). V was shortened by 1 base and J by 2 bases, with 9 bases between the two germline ends. The CDR3 spans 14 residues. CDR3 bases: TGTGCCAGCAGTTTATGGGCTCTGGCCTACGAGCAGTACTTC. It encodes CASSLWALAYEQYF.

The chain combines TRBV6-5 with TRBJ2-7; TRBD2 matches 7 bases. Germline V gives CDR1 MNHEY, CDR2 SVGAGI. The CDR3 sequence is 15 residues long. The V gene end was trimmed by 6 bases and the J gene end by 1 base; junction bases not matched to a gene: 9. CDR3 nucleotides: TGTGCCAGCAGCTCCGCCCCTAGCGGTTCCTACGAGCAGTACTTC. Its translation is CASSSAPSGSYEQYF.

CDR3 region: CASSPTRGYLGFSYEQYF. The DNA of the CDR3 is TGCGCCAGCAGCCCTACTCGAGGTTATCTGGGGTTTTCCTACGAGCAGTACTTC. The chain has TRBV5-1 and TRBJ2-7; D gene ambiguous. CDR3 length equals 18 residues. V was pared by 4 bases and J by 1 base, with 24 bases between. Germline CDR1 SGHRS, CDR2 YFSETQ.

This chain uses TRBV6-5 with TRBJ2-5; TRBD1 matches 8 bases. CDR3 size: 12 residues. Germline V gives CDR1 MNHEY, CDR2 SVGAGI. J was trimmed by 9 bases and V by 6 bases; bases with no gene match: 6. CDR3 nucleotide sequence: TGTGCCAGCAGGGACAGGGACGGGCCCCAGTACTTC. This sequence encodes CASRDRDGPQYF.

This chain's CDR3 is CAISDSGTGGSRSETQYF. The DNA for the CDR3 is TGTGCCATCAGTGATAGTGGGACAGGGGGCTCTCGGTCAGAGACCCAGTACTTC. The chain joins TRBV10-3 to TRBJ2-5, with 12 bases matching TRBD1. V trimming: 3 bases; J trimming: 4 bases; junction bases outside the gene matches: 12. The CDR3 totals 18 residues. The germline V gene has CDR1 ENHRY and CDR2 SYGVKD.

This clone was found a few times. This sample also contains other DNA sequences that code for the same CDR3. The chain uses TRBV5-1 and TRBJ2-5; tentative D call: TRBD1 (6 bases). The CDR3 extends over 15 amino acids. CDR1 SGHRS and CDR2 YFSETQ come from the germline V gene. The V and J ends lost 0 bases and 2 bases respectively, with 11 bases between them. The CDR3 DNA is TGCGCCAGCAGCTTGGGAGTCAGGGGACAAGAGACCCAGTACTTC. This sequence encodes CASSLGVRGQETQYF.

The chain links TRBV28 to TRBJ1-2; 12 bases are a match to TRBD1. The CDR3 contains 18 residues. Trimming cost V 1 base and J 0 bases; bases outside gene matches: 6. In germline, CDR1 is MDHEN, CDR2 SYDVKM. The CDR3 region is CASSLLGTGGEPNYGYTF. The CDR3 nucleotides are TGTGCCAGCAGTTTATTAGGGACAGGGGGCGAACCTAACTATGGCTACACCTTC.

The DNA for the CDR3 is TGTGCCAGCAAGGGCGGGGGGGAGACCCAGTACTTC. Its protein product is CASKGGGETQYF. The chain links TRBV6-5 to TRBJ2-5, with 8 positions matching TRBD2. From germline, CDR1 is MNHEY and CDR2 SVGAGI. Trimming took 7 bases from V and 5 from J; bases not matched to a gene: 3. CDR3 length equals 12 residues.

This rearrangement joins TRBV6-5 to TRBJ1-2; TRBD1 is a possible D gene (5 bases). The germline V gene encodes CDR1 MNHEY and CDR2 SVGAGI. The V and J ends lost 0 bases and 4 bases respectively, with 12 bases between them. This CDR3 spans 15 amino acids. The CDR3 nucleotides read TGTGCCAGCAGTTACTCCGACAGTTTGCGCTATGGCTACACCTTC. Translated: CASSYSDSLRYGYTF.